This T cell receptor (beta chain) was sequenced in a study of blood T cells in healthy people across ages. From germline, CDR1 is SGHAT and CDR2 FQNNGV. This CDR3 region has 11 residues. Primed by a sample-barcoded 5' primer and a J-beta primer mix, a second PCR proceeded for 7 to 11 cycles. TCRdb called the 5' RACE reads again in MiXCR, with one record for every CDR3 protein. The sample holds approximately 780,000 distinct CDR3 sequences, roughly 24% seen once. This clonotype was counted only a few times. The sample was also reused in another study, on T cells of mothers and their children.

This clonotype was sampled from a boy between 5 and 17 years old in good health. Material for sequencing was blood. The chain employs TRBV11-2 and TRBJ2-5, with 7 bases matching TRBD2. The DNA end lines up better with TRBJ2-1; the J call may be wrong. CDR3 protein: CASSFSGEQFF. As DNA, the CDR3 is TGTGCCAGCAGCTTTAGCGGGGAGCAGTTCTTC.